The 25 T cell receptor beta chains below were found in one sample sequenced in a study of cytomegalovirus exposure and HLA in healthy donors. 13 Jbeta primers and 60 Vbeta primers were used for the PCR. Some clones are missing from TCRdb's copy, which holds only in-frame ones; the method was immunoSEQ multiplex PCR. This table holds about 150,000 clones, over 75% found once. Sequencing used PBMCs. Receptors were obtained from a male donor in good health and CMV-seronegative.

V gene TRBV29-1 combines with J gene TRBJ2-1; 10 nucleotides line up with TRBD1. Germline V lookup: CDR1 SQVTM, CDR2 ANQGSEA. V lost 7 bases and J lost 7; bases outside the gene matches: 4. The CDR3 has 12 residues. The CDR3 region is CSASGQGNEQFF. For the CDR3, the DNA is TGCAGCGCCTCGGGACAGGGGAATGAGCAGTTCTTC.

The gene calls are TRBV9 and TRBJ1-2, with 7 nucleotides matching TRBD1. Germline values: CDR1 SGDLS, CDR2 YYNGEE. The CDR3 consists of 13 residues. With 6 bases clipped from V and 3 bases from J, the junction kept 5 bases outside the gene matches. CDR3 coding DNA: TGTGCCAGCACCCCAGGGGGTGACTATGGCTACACCTTC. Encoded protein: CASTPGGDYGYTF.

V and J are TRBV11-2 and TRBJ1-6; the match to TRBD1 covers 7 bases. Germline assignment: CDR1 SGHAT and CDR2 FQNNGV. The CDR3 is 15 residues long. V shed 3 bases and J 7 bases; nucleotides not matched to a gene: 6. The CDR3: CASSFRTGENSPLHF. In DNA, the CDR3 is TGTGCCAGCAGCTTTAGGACAGGCGAGAATTCACCCCTCCACTTT.

The chain links TRBV7-8 to TRBJ2-5, with 14 nucleotides matching TRBD2. Germline trimming cut 5 bases from V and 2 bases from J; bases unmatched to any gene: 13. CDR3 length equals 19 residues. CDR1 and CDR2 (germline): SGHVS, FQNEAQ. CDR3 bases: TGTGCCAGCAGCCCCCACAGACTAGCGGGAGGGTCAGCACAAGAGACCCAGTACTTC. As protein: CASSPHRLAGGSAQETQYF. The whole variable domain, filled in from reference TRBV7-8 and TRBJ2-5, reads GAGVSQSPRYKVAKRGQDVALRCDPISGHVSLFWYQQALGQGPEFLTYFQNEAQLDKSGLPSDRFFAERPEGSVSTLKIQRTQQEDSAVYLCASSPHRLAGGSAQETQYFGPGTRLLVL.

The rearrangement links TRBV10-3 to TRBJ2-7, with a possible D match to TRBD1 (7 bases). Looked up from germline, CDR1 is ENHRY and CDR2 is SYGVKD. The CDR3 extends over 14 amino acids. Deletions cut 7 bases from V and 0 bases from J, with 13 bases between. The CDR3 protein is CAINPGGSSYEQYF. DNA for the CDR3: TGTGCCATCAACCCAGGGGGGAGCTCCTACGAGCAGTACTTC.

This chain uses TRBV7-2 with TRBJ1-1; D unresolved. The germline CDR1 and CDR2 sequences are SGHTA and FQGNSA. The CDR3 spans 14 residues. V was shortened by 1 base and J by 1 base, with 7 bases between the two germline ends. CDR3 sequence: CASSLDRGNTEAFF. The CDR3 region has the DNA TGTGCCAGCAGCTTAGATCGGGGGAACACTGAAGCTTTCTTT.

J is TRBJ2-3 and V is TRBV27, with TRBD2 matching over 7 bases. Unmatched junction bases numbered 1, after V lost 4 bases and J lost 9 bases. Germline values: CDR1 MNHEY, CDR2 SMNVEV (reference sequence). This CDR3 contains 11 residues. DNA of the CDR3: TGTGCCAGCAGTTCCGGGGGGACGCAGTATTTT. This translates into CASSSGGTQYF.

The V call is TRBV7-2, the J call TRBJ1-5; 8 nucleotides agree with TRBD1. The junction had 6 bases not matched to a gene; V was cut back by 5 bases and J by 6 bases. The CDR3 has 14 amino acids. Germline values: CDR1 SGHTA, CDR2 FQGNSA. CDR3 in DNA: TGTGCCAGCAGCCCCCGGACAGGGCTTCAGCCCCAGCATTTT. It specifies CASSPRTGLQPQHF.

The rearrangement joins TRBV5-4 to TRBJ1-2; 8 nucleotides line up with TRBD1. Germline loops: CDR1 SGHNT, CDR2 YYREEE (reference sequence). The trim removed 2 bases at V and 8 bases at J, leaving 11 bases unmatched. The CDR3 loop spans 15 amino acids. CDR3 sequence (DNA): TGTGCCAGCAGCTTTATATCGGACAGGGCCTTGGGCTACACCTTC. Translation: CASSFISDRALGYTF.

V usage is TRBV2 and J usage is TRBJ2-5; TRBD1 aligns across 7 bases. V lost 2 bases, J lost 4 bases, and 4 bases stayed unmatched. This CDR3 is built from 14 residues. CDR1 and CDR2 from the germline V gene are SNHLY and FYNNEI. CDR3 residues: CASSERAGGETQYF. Here the CDR3 DNA reads TGTGCCAGCAGTGAACGCGCAGGGGGAGAGACCCAGTACTTC.

The chain employs TRBV9 and TRBJ2-7, with 8 bases identical to TRBD1. The CDR3 spans 16 residues. The germline V gene has CDR1 SGDLS and CDR2 YYNGEE. The junction had 10 bases not matched to a gene; V was cut back by 4 bases and J by 1 base. The CDR3, as DNA: TGTGCCAGCAGCACTCCCGGGACAGGCCCTTCCTACGAGCAGTACTTC. It codes for CASSTPGTGPSYEQYF. Based on the CDR3 plus reference TRBV9 and TRBJ2-7, the full variable domain is DSGVTQTPKHLITATGQRVTLRCSPRSGDLSVYWYQQSLDQGLQFLIQYYNGEERAKGNILERFSAQQFPDLHSELNLSSLELGDSALYFCASSTPGTGPSYEQYFGPGTRLTVT.

The gene calls are TRBV7-2 and TRBJ2-3; TRBD2 agrees at 8 bases. This CDR3 comprises 16 residues. CDR1 and CDR2 from the germline V gene are SGHTA and FQGNSA. Trimming cost V 4 bases and J 6 bases; bases outside gene matches: 12. In DNA, the CDR3 is TGTGCCAGCAGCTCCCGCCGAAGCGGGGGATCGGATACGCAGTATTTT. It is translated as CASSSRRSGGSDTQYF.

The chain uses TRBV6-5 and TRBJ2-6; D is perhaps TRBD1 (5 bases). Trimming pared 0 bases from V and 9 bases from J, leaving 9 bases between. The CDR3 has 14 amino acids. In germline, CDR1 is MNHEY, CDR2 SVGAGI. Written as DNA, the CDR3 is TGTGCCAGCAGTTACTCAGGGGCGTACAACGTCCTGACTTTC. Translated, it gives CASSYSGAYNVLTF.

This chain links TRBV18 with TRBJ2-7; 7 bases agree with TRBD1. Germline CDR1 KGHSH, CDR2 LQKENI. V trimming: 3 bases; J trimming: 5 bases; junction bases outside the gene matches: 7. CDR3 length: 14 residues. The CDR3, as DNA: TGTGCCAGCTCACCTGACAGGGTGGTCAACGAGCAGTACTTC. It codes for CASSPDRVVNEQYF.

V is TRBV7-2 and J is TRBJ1-2; 8 bases align to TRBD1. Germline CDR1 and CDR2: SGHTA and FQGNSA. Trimming at V came to 5 bases and at J to 8 bases, leaving 4 bases not matched to a gene. The CDR3 loop spans 12 amino acids. The CDR3 nucleotides read TGTGCCAGCAGCGGACAGGGCGTGGGCTACACCTTC. It is translated as CASSGQGVGYTF.

This chain connects TRBV30 to TRBJ2-1, with 7 bases lining up with TRBD1. The germline V gene has CDR1 GTSNPN and CDR2 SVGIG (reference sequence). This CDR3 has 15 amino acids. V lost 0 bases to trimming and J lost 0 bases; unmatched junction nucleotides: 2. CDR3 region: CAWSVQGSSYNEQFF. In DNA form, the CDR3 reads TGTGCCTGGAGTGTACAGGGGAGCTCCTACAATGAGCAGTTCTTC.

V usage is TRBV6-5 and J usage is TRBJ1-2; D is perhaps TRBD1 (5 bases). Germline V gene data show CDR1 as MNHEY and CDR2 as SVGAGI. Trimming left V 7 bases short and J 8 bases short, with 14 bases between. CDR3 length: 12 amino acids. The CDR3 reads CASNYGASGYTF. The CDR3 DNA sequence: TGTGCCAGCAATTATGGGGCGAGCGGCTACACCTTC.

The chain carries TRBV9 and TRBJ2-2; weak D call: TRBD2 (6 bases). This CDR3 spans 17 amino acids. Looked up from germline, CDR1 is SGDLS and CDR2 is YYNGEE. Between the trimmed V and J ends, which lost 0 bases and 0 bases, there was a span of 12 bases. The CDR3 loop reads CASSVGGGFANTGELFF. The CDR3 region has the DNA TGTGCCAGCAGCGTAGGTGGGGGGTTCGCGAACACCGGGGAGCTGTTTTTT.

This clone was recorded a few times. The rearrangement links TRBV6-1 to TRBJ2-2; TRBD1 aligns across 8 bases. The germline CDR1 and CDR2 sequences are MNHNS and SASEGT. This CDR3 region has 16 residues. The V segment lost 0 bases and the J segment 7 bases; nucleotides outside the gene matches: 7. The CDR3 sequence is CASSEAWGQAGGELFF. The CDR3 coding sequence is TGTGCCAGCAGTGAAGCGTGGGGACAGGCTGGCGGGGAGCTGTTTTTT.

The rearrangement links TRBV27 to TRBJ2-6, with D unresolved. Trimming shortened V by 4 bases and J by 2 bases, and 6 bases separated the two germline ends. The CDR3 is 14 amino acids. From germline, CDR1 is MNHEY and CDR2 SMNVEV (reference sequence). As DNA, the CDR3 is TGTGCCAGCAGTTGGCAGGCTGGGGCCAACGTCCTGACTTTC. Its translation is CASSWQAGANVLTF.

This chain joins TRBV19 and TRBJ1-4; D possibly corresponds to TRBD1 (6 bases). CDR1 and CDR2 from the germline V gene are LNHDA and SQIVND (reference sequence). The ends were cut back, 5 bases at V and 3 bases at J, with 13 bases in the middle. CDR3 size: 15 residues. The CDR3 DNA sequence: TGTGCCAGTAGTCCCGGACAGAGATCTAATGAAAAACTGTTTTTT. Protein product: CASSPGQRSNEKLFF. Together with reference TRBV19 and TRBJ1-4, the CDR3 gives the full variable domain: DGGITQSPKYLFRKEGQNVTLSCEQNLNHDAMYWYRQDPGQGLRLIYYSQIVNDFQKGDIAEGYSVSREKKESFPLTVTSAQKNPTAFYLCASSPGQRSNEKLFFGSGTQLSVL.

The chain joins TRBV9 to TRBJ2-7, with 9 bases lining up with TRBD1. CDR3 size: 16 residues. J gave up 3 bases and V 0 bases, and 7 bases lay outside the gene matches. The germline gives CDR1 SGDLS, CDR2 YYNGEE. The CDR3, as DNA: TGTGCCAGCAGCGTAGAAGCGACAGGGGGGATCTACGAGCAGTACTTC. Translating gives CASSVEATGGIYEQYF.

The V call is TRBV18, the J call TRBJ1-1, with 8 bases identical to TRBD1. Germline V gene lookup returns CDR1 KGHSH and CDR2 LQKENI. This CDR3 contains 13 residues. Losses at the gene ends were 6 bases for V and 3 bases for J; bases not matched to a gene: 3. For the CDR3, the DNA is TGTGCCAGCTCCCAGGGGGCTGACACTGAAGCTTTCTTT. Translated, it gives CASSQGADTEAFF.

The chain recombines TRBV5-6 with TRBJ1-1; perhaps TRBD1 as D (6 bases). Trimming took off 6 bases at V and 5 bases at J, with 17 bases between the two ends. Germline assignment: CDR1 SGHDT and CDR2 YYEEEE. The CDR3 extends over 14 amino acids. The CDR3 DNA follows: TGTGCCAGCACCGCGACAGGTTCGTGGACTGAAGCTTTCTTT. Translating it yields CASTATGSWTEAFF. The variable domain in full, with the rest retrieved from reference TRBV5-6 and TRBJ1-1, is DAGVTQSPTHLIKTRGQQVTLRCSPKSGHDTVSWYQQALGQGPQFIFQYYEEEERQRGNFPDRFSGHQFPNYSSELNVNALLLGDSALYLCASTATGSWTEAFFGQGTRLTVV.

V and J are TRBV5-4 and TRBJ2-3; 10 bases map to TRBD2. Germline V gene data show CDR1 as SGHNT and CDR2 as YYREEE (reference sequence). Unmatched junction bases numbered 9, after V lost 4 bases and J lost 1 base. The CDR3 spans 17 residues. CDR3 sequence: CASSPRLAGAGTDTQYF. CDR3 coding DNA: TGTGCCAGCAGCCCTAGACTAGCGGGTGCCGGCACAGATACGCAGTATTTT.